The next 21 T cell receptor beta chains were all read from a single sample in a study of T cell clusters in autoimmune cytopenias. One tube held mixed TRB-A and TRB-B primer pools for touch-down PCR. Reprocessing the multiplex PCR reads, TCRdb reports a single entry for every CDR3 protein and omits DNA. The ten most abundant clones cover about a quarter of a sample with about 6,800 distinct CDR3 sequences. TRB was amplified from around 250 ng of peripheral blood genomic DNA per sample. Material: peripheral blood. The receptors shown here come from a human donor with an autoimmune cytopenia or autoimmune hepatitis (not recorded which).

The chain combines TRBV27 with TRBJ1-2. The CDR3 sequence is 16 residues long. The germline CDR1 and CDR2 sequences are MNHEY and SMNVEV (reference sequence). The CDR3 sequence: CASSLYPDTLNYGYTF.

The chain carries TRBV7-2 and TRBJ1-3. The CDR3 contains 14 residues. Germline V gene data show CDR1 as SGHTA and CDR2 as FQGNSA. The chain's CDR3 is CASSLVLFGALVYF. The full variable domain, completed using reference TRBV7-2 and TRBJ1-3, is GAGVSQSPSNKVTEKGKDVELRCDPISGHTALYWYRQSLGQGLEFLIYFQGNSAPDKSGLPSDRFSAERTGGSVSTLTIQRTQQEDSAVYLCASSLVLFGALVYFGEGSWLTVV.

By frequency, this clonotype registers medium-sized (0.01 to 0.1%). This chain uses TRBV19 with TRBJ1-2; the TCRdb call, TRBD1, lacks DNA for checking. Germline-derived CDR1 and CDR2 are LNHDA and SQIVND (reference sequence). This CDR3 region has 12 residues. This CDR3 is CASSRDSFGYTF.

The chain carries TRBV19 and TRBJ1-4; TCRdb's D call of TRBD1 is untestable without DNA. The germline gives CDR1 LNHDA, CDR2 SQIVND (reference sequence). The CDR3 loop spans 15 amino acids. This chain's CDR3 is CATSGWTGVSEKLFF.

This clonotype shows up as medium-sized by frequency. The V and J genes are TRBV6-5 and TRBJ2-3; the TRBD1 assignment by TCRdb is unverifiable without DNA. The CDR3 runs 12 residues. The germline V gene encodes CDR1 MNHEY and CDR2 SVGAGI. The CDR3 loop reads CASSPGRNTQYF.

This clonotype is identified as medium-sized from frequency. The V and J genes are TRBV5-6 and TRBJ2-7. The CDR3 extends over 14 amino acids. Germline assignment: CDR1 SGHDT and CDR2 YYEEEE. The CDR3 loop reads CASSLLERFYEQYF.

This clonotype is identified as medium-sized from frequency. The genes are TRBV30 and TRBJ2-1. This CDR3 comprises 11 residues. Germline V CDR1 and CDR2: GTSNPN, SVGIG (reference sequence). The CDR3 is CAWTHGYEQFF.

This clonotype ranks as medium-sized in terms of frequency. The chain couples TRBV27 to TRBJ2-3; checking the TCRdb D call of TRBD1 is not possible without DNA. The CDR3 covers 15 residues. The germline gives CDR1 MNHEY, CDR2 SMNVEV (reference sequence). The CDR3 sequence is CASNSRGASTDTQYF.

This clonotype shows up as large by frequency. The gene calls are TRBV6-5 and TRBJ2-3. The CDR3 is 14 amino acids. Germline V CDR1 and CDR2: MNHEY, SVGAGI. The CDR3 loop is CASSYSSGADTQYF.

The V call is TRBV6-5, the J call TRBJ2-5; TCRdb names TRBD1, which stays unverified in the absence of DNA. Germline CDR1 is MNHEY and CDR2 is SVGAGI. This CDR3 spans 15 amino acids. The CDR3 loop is CASTRTGGPQETQYF.

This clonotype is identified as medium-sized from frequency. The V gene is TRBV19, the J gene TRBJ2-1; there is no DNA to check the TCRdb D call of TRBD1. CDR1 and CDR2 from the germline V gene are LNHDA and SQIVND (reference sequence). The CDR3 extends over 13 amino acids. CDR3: CASTRTGWGEQFF.

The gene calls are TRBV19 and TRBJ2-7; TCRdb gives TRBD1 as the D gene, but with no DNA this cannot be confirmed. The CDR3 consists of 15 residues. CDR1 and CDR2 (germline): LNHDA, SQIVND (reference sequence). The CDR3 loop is CASSKTSGASYDQYF. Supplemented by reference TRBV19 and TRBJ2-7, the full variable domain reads DGGITQSPKYLFRKEGQNVTLSCEQNLNHDAMYWYRQDPGQGLRLIYYSQIVNDFQKGDIAEGYSVSREKKESFPLTVTSAQKNPTAFYLCASSKTSGASYDQYFGPGTRLTVT.

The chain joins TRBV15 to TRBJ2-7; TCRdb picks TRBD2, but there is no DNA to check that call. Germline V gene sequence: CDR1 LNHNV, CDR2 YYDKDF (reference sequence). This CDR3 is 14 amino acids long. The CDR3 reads CATSRVAGLYEQYF.

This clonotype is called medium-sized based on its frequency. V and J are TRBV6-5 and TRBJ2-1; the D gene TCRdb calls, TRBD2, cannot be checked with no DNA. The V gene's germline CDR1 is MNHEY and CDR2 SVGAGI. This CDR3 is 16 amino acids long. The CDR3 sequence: CASRQTSGGGYNEQFF.

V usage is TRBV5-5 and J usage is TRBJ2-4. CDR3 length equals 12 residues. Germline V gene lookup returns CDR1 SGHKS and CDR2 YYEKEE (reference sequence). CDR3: CASSFDWDIQYF. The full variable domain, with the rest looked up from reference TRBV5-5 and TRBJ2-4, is DAGVTQSPTHLIKTRGQQVTLRCSPISGHKSVSWYQQVLGQGPQFIFQYYEKEERGRGNFPDRFSARQFPNYSSELNVNALLLGDSALYLCASSFDWDIQYFGAGTRLSVL.

CDR3 loop: CASSLEVSGYTF. V is TRBV12-3 or TRBV12-4 and J is TRBJ1-2. The CDR3 consists of 12 residues.

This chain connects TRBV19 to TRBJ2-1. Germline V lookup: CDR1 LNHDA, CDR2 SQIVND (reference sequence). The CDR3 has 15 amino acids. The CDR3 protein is CASSISGFSYNEQFF. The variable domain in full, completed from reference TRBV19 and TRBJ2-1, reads DGGITQSPKYLFRKEGQNVTLSCEQNLNHDAMYWYRQDPGQGLRLIYYSQIVNDFQKGDIAEGYSVSREKKESFPLTVTSAQKNPTAFYLCASSISGFSYNEQFFGPGTRLTVL.

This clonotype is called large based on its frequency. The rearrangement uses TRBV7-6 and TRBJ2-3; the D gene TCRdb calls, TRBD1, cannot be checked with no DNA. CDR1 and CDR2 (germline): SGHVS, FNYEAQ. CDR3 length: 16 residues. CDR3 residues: CASSIFGGDATDTQYF.

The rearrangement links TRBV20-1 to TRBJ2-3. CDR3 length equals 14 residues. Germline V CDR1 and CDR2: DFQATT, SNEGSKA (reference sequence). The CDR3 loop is CSAISALGADTQYF.

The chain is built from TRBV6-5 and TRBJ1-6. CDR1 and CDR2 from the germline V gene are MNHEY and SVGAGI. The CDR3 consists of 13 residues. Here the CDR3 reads CASSDSRNSPLHF.

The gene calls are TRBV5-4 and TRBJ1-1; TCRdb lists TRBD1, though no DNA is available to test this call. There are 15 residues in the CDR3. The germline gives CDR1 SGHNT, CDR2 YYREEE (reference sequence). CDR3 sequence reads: CASSSGTGLNTEAFF. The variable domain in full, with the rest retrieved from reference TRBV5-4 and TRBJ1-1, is ETGVTQSPTHLIKTRGQQVTLRCSSQSGHNTVSWYQQALGQGPQFIFQYYREEENGRGNFPPRFSGLQFPNYSSELNVNALELDDSALYLCASSSGTGLNTEAFFGQGTRLTVV.